The 13 T cell receptor beta chains given below trace back to one sample, sequenced in a study of CD8 T cells in ankylosing spondylitis. Via MiXCR, TCRdb re-called the 5' RACE reads, giving one row per CDR3 protein. The sample yields 300,000 to 400,000 distinct CDR3 sequences, 20% seen once. The sequencing sample was made of blood, either unsorted or a sorted T cell fraction (not recorded which). Receptors originate from a male donor with ankylosing spondylitis or in good health (not recorded which).

This clonotype was seen a handful of times. The V and J genes are TRBV27 and TRBJ2-7; 7 bases agree with TRBD1. This CDR3 comprises 15 residues. V lost 6 bases, J lost 1 base, and 9 bases stayed unmatched. Germline CDR1 reads MNHEY; CDR2 reads SMNVEV (reference sequence). CDR3 bases: TGTGCCAGCAGGGCCGGGACAGTGTCTTCCTACGAGCAGTACTTC. Translated, it gives CASRAGTVSSYEQYF.

This clonotype has a handful of counts. This chain links TRBV29-1 with TRBJ2-3; D perhaps matches TRBD2 (5 bases). The germline CDR1 and CDR2 sequences are SQVTM and ANQGSEA. Trimming shortened V by 3 bases and J by 0 bases, and 13 bases separated the two germline ends. There are 15 residues in the CDR3. CDR3 DNA sequence: TGCAGCGTTGACCGCAGCGGTTCTAGCACAGATACGCAGTATTTT. Translating gives CSVDRSGSSTDTQYF.

The genes are TRBV4-2 and TRBJ2-7; D may be TRBD1 (5 bases). V lost 4 bases, J lost 1 base, and 11 bases lay in between. CDR1 and CDR2 from the germline V gene are LGHNA and YNFKEQ. The CDR3 covers 14 residues. The CDR3 DNA reads TGTGCCAGCAGCCCACAGGCGGAATCCTACGAGCAGTACTTC. Protein product: CASSPQAESYEQYF.

DNA of the CDR3: TGTGTTTCTAGCGGGGGGGTCAACTCCTACGAGCAGTACTTC. Translation: CVSSGGVNSYEQYF. The V gene is TRBV28, the J gene TRBJ2-7; 12 positions agree with TRBD2. CDR1 MDHEN and CDR2 SYDVKM come from the germline V gene. The CDR3 spans 14 residues.

This clonotype was detected a few times. The genes are TRBV29-1 and TRBJ2-3, with D uncertain. The CDR3 length is 14 residues. V was shortened by 4 bases and J by 0 bases, with 11 bases between the two germline ends. The germline CDR1 and CDR2 sequences are SQVTM and ANQGSEA. The CDR3 region is CSVGHPHSTDTQYF. CDR3 in DNA: TGCAGCGTTGGACACCCACATAGCACAGATACGCAGTATTTT.

The chain carries TRBV28 and TRBJ2-2, with D perhaps matching TRBD1 (8 bases). V dropped 6 bases and J dropped 3 bases, with 14 bases sitting between them. Germline V gene sequence: CDR1 MDHEN, CDR2 SYDVKM. This CDR3 has 15 amino acids. CDR3 loop: CASSPTGGDTGELFF. CDR3 nucleotides: TGTGCCAGCAGCCCCACAGGGGGGGACACCGGGGAGCTGTTTTTT.

This clonotype has at least ten counts. The CDR3: CASSLMWLGQETQYF. In DNA form, the CDR3 reads TGTGCCAGCAGTTTAATGTGGCTTGGGCAAGAGACCCAGTACTTC. The chain is built from TRBV12-3 or TRBV12-4 and TRBJ2-5; D remains ambiguous. V lost 2 bases and J 2 bases, leaving 12 bases between the germline ends. The CDR3 has 15 residues.

This clonotype was found a few times. V and J are TRBV29-1 and TRBJ2-5; TRBD1 agrees at 7 bases. This CDR3 contains 16 residues. Germline V gene lookup returns CDR1 SQVTM and CDR2 ANQGSEA. The J segment lost 5 bases and the V segment lost 1 base, leaving 13 bases of the junction unmatched. CDR3 nucleotides: TGCAGCGTTGAAGTTGCCGAGACAGGGCCACACGAGACCCAGTACTTC. Translation: CSVEVAETGPHETQYF.

This clonotype was seen a handful of times. The rearrangement links TRBV12-3 or TRBV12-4 to TRBJ2-2; D gene ambiguous. The V and J ends lost 1 base and 3 bases respectively, with 6 bases between them. This CDR3 contains 14 residues. In DNA, the CDR3 is TGTGCCAGCAGTTTAGGGGTGTACACCGGGGAGCTGTTTTTT. This codes for CASSLGVYTGELFF.

The rearrangement links TRBV24-1 to TRBJ2-1, with 7 bases fitting TRBD1. V lost 2 bases and J lost 2; bases outside the gene matches: 8. The CDR3 runs 17 residues. CDR1 and CDR2 from the germline V gene are KGHDR and SFDVKD. The CDR3 here is CATSDWTGTATYNEQFF. CDR3 sequence (DNA): TGTGCCACCAGTGATTGGACCGGGACAGCCACCTACAATGAGCAGTTCTTC.

CDR3 in DNA: TGTGCCAGCAGCTACCCGGGACTAGCGGGGGGATCAAGCTCCTACGAGCAGTACTTC. This gives the protein CASSYPGLAGGSSSYEQYF. The gene calls are TRBV7-8 and TRBJ2-7; 15 positions agree with TRBD2. V gave up 4 bases and J gave up 0 bases; unmatched junction bases: 10. Germline V lookup: CDR1 SGHVS, CDR2 FQNEAQ. The CDR3 covers 19 residues.

The CDR3 sequence is CASSFTATYEQYF. The CDR3, as DNA: TGTGCCAGCAGCTTTACAGCGACCTACGAGCAGTACTTC. The chain joins TRBV7-8 to TRBJ2-7; D remains unclear. Germline V gene lookup returns CDR1 SGHVS and CDR2 FQNEAQ. The ends were cut back, 3 bases at V and 2 bases at J, with 8 bases in the middle. CDR3 length equals 13 residues.

The chain couples TRBV12-3 or TRBV12-4 to TRBJ1-5; 12 positions agree with TRBD1. Trimming at V came to 4 bases and at J to 5 bases, leaving 3 bases not matched to a gene. The CDR3 contains 15 residues. The CDR3: CASSSWDRGHQPQHF. The CDR3 DNA is TGTGCCAGCAGTTCTTGGGACAGGGGGCATCAGCCCCAGCATTTT.